This T cell receptor beta chain emerged from a study of low-dose radiotherapy and immunotherapy resistance in tumors. About the study: Those assigned to Cohort 2 were treated with 1 Gy per fraction every two weeks (13 Gy in total over 26 weeks).

In this sample, this clonotype is medium-sized. Specified time point: before trial treatment. Trimming removed 4 bases from V and 4 bases from J, with 15 bases in between. Germline V gives CDR1 SGHDT, CDR2 YYEEEE. The CDR3 is 15 amino acids. Primers used for first-strand cDNA, a TRAV- and TRBV-specific set, covered both alpha and beta chains. Using a constant-region primer together with a V-primer adapter, TCRs were subjected to 20 PCR cycles of amplification. Amplifying the isolated mRNA was done by in vitro transcription. TCRdb re-derived calls from the reads in MiXCR, one entry per CDR3 protein. The sample contains 35,000 to 45,000 distinct CDR3 sequences, about 28% of which appear only once.

The V call is TRBV5-6, the J call TRBJ1-5, with D perhaps TRBD1 (6 bases). This TCR came from a male donor with gallbladder cancer. The material sequenced was PBMCs, taken before treatment. CDR3 sequence: CASSLGGQLNQPQHF. The CDR3 nucleotides read TGTGCCAGCAGCCTGGGGGGCCAGTTAAATCAGCCCCAGCATTTT.